These 15 T cell receptor beta chains were all obtained from the same sample, sequenced in a study of graft-versus-host responses after intestinal transplantation. For these TCRs, the target antigens are not known. Repertoires were generated with immunoSEQ multiplex PCR, while TCRdb's copy carries only in-frame clones and drops some. The table records fewer than 90,000 clones, approximately 94% of them present only once. The input for sequencing was unstimulated CD4+ T cells sorted from spleen or lymph node cells, taken before transplant. The receptor source for this set is a human donor who was the organ donor for an intestinal transplant.

The chain couples TRBV7-9 to TRBJ1-6; no clear D gene. The V gene's germline CDR1 is SEHNR and CDR2 FQNEAQ (reference sequence). The ends were cut back, 2 bases at V and 5 bases at J, with 7 bases in the middle. The CDR3 totals 14 residues. CDR3 region: CASSLTGNNSPLHF. The CDR3 nucleotides are TGTGCCAGCAGCTTAACGGGGAATAATTCACCCCTCCACTTT.

The V and J genes are TRBV6-1 and TRBJ1-6; maybe TRBD1 (6 bases). This CDR3 spans 15 amino acids. The V end was cut by 6 bases, the J end by 8 bases, with 17 bases between. CDR1 and CDR2 (germline): MNHNS, SASEGT. The CDR3 loop reads CASSRTANGYSPLHF. For the CDR3, the DNA is TGTGCCAGCAGCCGGACAGCCAACGGGTATTCACCCCTCCACTTT.

The J gene is TRBJ2-1, the V gene TRBV11-2; D remains ambiguous. Germline CDR1 and CDR2: SGHAT and FQNNGV. This CDR3 has 14 amino acids. V was cut by 4 bases and J by 5 bases, with 12 bases left in between. This chain's CDR3 is CASSYRLDDNEQFF. The DNA for the CDR3 is TGTGCCAGCAGCTACCGATTGGATGACAATGAGCAGTTCTTC.

The chain couples TRBV7-9 to TRBJ2-3; TRBD2 aligns across 11 bases. Germline CDR1 and CDR2: SEHNR and FQNEAQ (reference sequence). Trimming took 6 bases from V and 6 from J; bases not matched to a gene: 8. CDR3 length: 15 amino acids. DNA for the CDR3: TGTGCCAGCAGTGATAGCGGGGGGGCATCTGATACGCAGTATTTT. Its protein is CASSDSGGASDTQYF. Together with reference TRBV7-9 and TRBJ2-3, the CDR3 gives the full variable domain: DTGVSQNPRHKITKRGQNVTFRCDPISEHNRLYWYRQTLGQGPEFLTYFQNEAQLEKSRLLSDRFSAERPKGSFSTLEIQRTEQGDSAMYLCASSDSGGASDTQYFGPGTRLTVL.

The chain has TRBV27 and TRBJ2-7, with D tentatively TRBD1 or TRBD2 (5 bases each). Trimming left V 6 bases short and J 7 bases short, with 16 bases between. CDR1 is MNHEY, CDR2 SMNVEV, per germline (reference sequence). The CDR3 is made up of 13 amino acids. Written as DNA, the CDR3 is TGTGCCAGCAGCCCCGGGGCCCAGAAGGAGCAGTACTTC. Amino acid sequence: CASSPGAQKEQYF.

The V gene is TRBV28, the J gene TRBJ1-5; no definite D call. V was shortened by 5 bases and J by 2 bases, with 4 bases between the two germline ends. The germline V gene has CDR1 MDHEN and CDR2 SYDVKM. The CDR3 length is 12 residues. Here the CDR3 DNA reads TGTGCCAGCAGTAGGGGCAATCAGCCCCAGCATTTT. It translates to CASSRGNQPQHF.

This clone was recorded only once. The chain links TRBV7-9 to TRBJ2-5; maybe TRBD2 (6 bases). Germline V lookup: CDR1 SEHNR, CDR2 FQNEAQ (reference sequence). The CDR3 runs to 17 residues. The V end was cut by 1 base, the J end by 0 bases, with 15 bases between. CDR3 DNA: TGTGCCAGCAGCTTAGGGAGGGGTATCGCGGACCAAGAGACCCAGTACTTC. This codes for CASSLGRGIADQETQYF.

The chain joins TRBV19 to TRBJ1-1; a possible D gene is TRBD1 (5 bases). V gave up 5 bases and J gave up 4 bases, with 11 bases separating them. This CDR3 region has 13 residues. Germline V lookup: CDR1 LNHDA, CDR2 SQIVND (reference sequence). The CDR3 sequence: CASSVGAGTEAFF. DNA of the CDR3: TGTGCCAGTAGTGTAGGGGCTGGCACTGAAGCTTTCTTT.

V is TRBV7-2 and J is TRBJ2-5; 16 bases are a match to TRBD2. CDR1 and CDR2 from the germline V gene are SGHTA and FQGNSA. V trimming: 1 base; J trimming: 1 base; junction bases outside the gene matches: 3. The CDR3 spans 18 residues. This CDR3 reads CASSLVGLAGGLQETQYF. The CDR3 DNA follows: TGTGCCAGCAGCTTAGTGGGACTAGCGGGGGGGCTCCAAGAGACCCAGTACTTC.

The chain carries TRBV7-9 and TRBJ2-3; 10 bases are shared with TRBD2. This CDR3 is 16 amino acids long. Germline V gene sequence: CDR1 SEHNR, CDR2 FQNEAQ (reference sequence). J was trimmed by 5 bases and V by 6 bases; bases with no gene match: 11. The CDR3 sequence: CASRASGGLEGDTQYF. CDR3 bases: TGTGCCAGCAGGGCTAGCGGGGGCTTAGAGGGAGATACGCAGTATTTT.

Only a few counts were recorded for this clone. The chain has TRBV9 and TRBJ2-2, with 10 bases lining up with TRBD2. V shed 3 bases, J shed 1 base, and the junction held 0 bases outside the gene matches. CDR1 is SGDLS, CDR2 YYNGEE, per germline. This CDR3 contains 15 residues. CDR3 residues: CASSGLAGNTGELFF. DNA of the CDR3: TGTGCCAGCAGCGGACTAGCGGGGAACACCGGGGAGCTGTTTTTT.

The chain uses TRBV10-1 and TRBJ2-4, with 9 bases aligning to TRBD1. The germline V gene encodes CDR1 WNHNN and CDR2 SYGVQD (reference sequence). With 2 bases clipped from V and 9 bases from J, the junction kept 8 bases outside the gene matches. The CDR3 is 15 amino acids. The CDR3, as DNA: TGCGCCAGCAGTGAGAGGACAGGGGAGAGTGGCATTCAGTACTTC. As protein: CASSERTGESGIQYF.

The J gene is TRBJ2-7, the V gene TRBV11-2; 8 bases agree with TRBD1. CDR1 is SGHAT and CDR2 is FQNNGV in the germline V gene. The CDR3 contains 17 residues. After removal of 5 bases from V and 4 bases from J, the junction contained 16 bases not matched to a gene. The CDR3: CASSPHPSGQVGYEQYF. The CDR3 DNA is TGTGCCAGCAGCCCACACCCATCGGGACAGGTCGGTTACGAGCAGTACTTC.

The chain links TRBV5-1 to TRBJ1-4; D is perhaps TRBD1 (5 bases). The CDR3 runs 17 residues. V gave up 5 bases and J gave up 3 bases, with 20 bases separating them. Germline-derived CDR1 and CDR2 are SGHRS and YFSETQ. The CDR3 sequence is CASSAFRSGRPNEKLFF. CDR3 nucleotides: TGCGCCAGCAGTGCTTTCAGGTCGGGGCGGCCTAATGAAAAACTGTTTTTT.

This chain connects TRBV9 to TRBJ2-1; 8 bases align to TRBD1. The V gene end was trimmed by 3 bases and the J gene end by 4 bases; junction bases not matched to a gene: 6. The CDR3 contains 15 residues. The germline V gene has CDR1 SGDLS and CDR2 YYNGEE. CDR3 sequence reads: CASSAGQGLYNEQFF. In nucleotides, the CDR3 is TGTGCCAGCAGCGCCGGACAGGGTTTATACAATGAGCAGTTCTTC.